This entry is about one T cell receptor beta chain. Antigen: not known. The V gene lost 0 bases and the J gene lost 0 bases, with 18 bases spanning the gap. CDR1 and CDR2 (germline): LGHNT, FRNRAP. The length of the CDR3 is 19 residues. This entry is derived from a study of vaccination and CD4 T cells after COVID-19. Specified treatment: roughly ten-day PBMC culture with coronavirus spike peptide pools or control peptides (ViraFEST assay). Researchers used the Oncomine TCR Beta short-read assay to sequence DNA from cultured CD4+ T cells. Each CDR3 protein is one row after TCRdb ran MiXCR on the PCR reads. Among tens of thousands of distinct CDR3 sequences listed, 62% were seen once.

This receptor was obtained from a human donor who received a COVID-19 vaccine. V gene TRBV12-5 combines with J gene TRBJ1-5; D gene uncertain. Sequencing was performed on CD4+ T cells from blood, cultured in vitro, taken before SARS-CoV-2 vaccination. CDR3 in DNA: TGTGCTAGTGGTTTGGTACTTGGGCGGAAACATTATAGCAATCAGCCCCAGCATTTT. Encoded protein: CASGLVLGRKHYSNQPQHF.